Listed here are 30 T cell receptor beta chains from one sample, sequenced in a study of cytomegalovirus exposure and HLA in healthy donors. TCRdb's copy holds only in-frame clones and misses some; the assay was immunoSEQ multiplex PCR. This table holds 150,000 to 200,000 clones, approximately 84% found once. The material sequenced was PBMCs. These receptors came from a man aged 18 to 30 in good health and CMV-seropositive.

The V call is TRBV19, the J call TRBJ2-1; D may be TRBD2 (6 bases). Per the germline V gene, CDR1 is LNHDA and CDR2 is SQIVND (reference sequence). This CDR3 is 13 amino acids long. V lost 10 bases and J lost 12, with 22 bases in between. The CDR3 reads CATFAEGLRLQFF. The CDR3 DNA follows: TGTGCCACCTTTGCGGAGGGGCTGAGGTTGCAGTTCTTC.

The rearrangement joins TRBV28 to TRBJ1-1, with unresolved D. V was pared by 5 bases and J by 0 bases, with 16 bases between. The CDR3 runs 16 residues. Germline V lookup: CDR1 MDHEN, CDR2 SYDVKM. The DNA of the CDR3 is TGTGCCAGCAGTCCGAATCTACCTTTCATGAACACTGAAGCTTTCTTT. Amino acids: CASSPNLPFMNTEAFF.

Only a few counts were recorded for this clone. The V and J genes are TRBV6-5 and TRBJ2-7; 9 positions match TRBD1. The CDR3 has 14 amino acids. V lost 6 bases and J lost 1; bases outside the gene matches: 4. Germline loops: CDR1 MNHEY, CDR2 SVGAGI. CDR3 in amino acids: CASRRGTGSYEQYF. The CDR3 bases are TGTGCCAGCAGACGCGGGACAGGGTCCTACGAGCAGTACTTC.

The chain employs TRBV27 and TRBJ2-2; 7 bases map to TRBD1. Germline V gene sequence: CDR1 MNHEY, CDR2 SMNVEV (reference sequence). The CDR3 loop spans 14 amino acids. Trimming cost V 5 bases and J 4 bases; bases outside gene matches: 4. The CDR3 DNA follows: TGTGCCAGCAGTACCACAGGGGCCACCGGGGAGCTGTTTTTT. Translation: CASSTTGATGELFF.

The V gene is TRBV27, the J gene TRBJ1-1; maybe TRBD1 (5 bases). Germline-derived CDR1 and CDR2 are MNHEY and SMNVEV (reference sequence). The CDR3 runs 13 residues. V lost 3 bases, J lost 2 bases, and 7 bases lay in between. CDR3 coding DNA: TGTGCCAGCAGTTTCAGGGATAACACTGAAGCTTTCTTT. This encodes CASSFRDNTEAFF.

As DNA, the CDR3 is TGTGCCAGCAGGGGGGGACAGGGGTCAGATACGCAGTATTTT. It specifies CASRGGQGSDTQYF. The chain employs TRBV6-1 and TRBJ2-3, with 10 bases aligning to TRBD1. Germline V gene data show CDR1 as MNHNS and CDR2 as SASEGT. The V segment lost 6 bases and the J segment 4 bases; nucleotides outside the gene matches: 4. The CDR3 spans 14 residues.

The chain combines TRBV6-1 with TRBJ2-7; the D gene is possibly TRBD2 (7 bases). V gave up 4 bases and J gave up 1 base, with 14 bases separating them. Germline assignment: CDR1 MNHNS and CDR2 SASEGT. This CDR3 has 15 amino acids. Here the CDR3 DNA reads TGTGCCAGCAGTGCCTCGGGGGGCGGATCCTACGAGCAGTACTTC. Amino acid sequence: CASSASGGGSYEQYF.

The chain recombines TRBV2 with TRBJ2-1, with 8 bases matching TRBD2. Germline CDR1 SNHLY, CDR2 FYNNEI. J was trimmed by 6 bases and V by 6 bases; bases with no gene match: 1. There are 12 residues in the CDR3. CDR3 in amino acids: CASRGTSNEQFF. In DNA, the CDR3 is TGTGCCAGCAGAGGGACTAGCAATGAGCAGTTCTTC.

The rearrangement joins TRBV5-1 to TRBJ1-4; possible D gene TRBD1, 5 bases. Trimming left V 4 bases short and J 0 bases short, with 10 bases between. This CDR3 region has 15 residues. Per the germline V gene, CDR1 is SGHRS and CDR2 is YFSETQ. The chain's CDR3 is CASSRETATNEKLFF. The DNA for the CDR3 is TGCGCCAGCAGCCGGGAGACAGCAACTAATGAAAAACTGTTTTTT.

The rearrangement joins TRBV2 to TRBJ2-7, with D possibly being TRBD2 (6 bases). The ends were cut back, 9 bases at V and 5 bases at J, with 17 bases in the middle. Germline V CDR1 and CDR2: SNHLY, FYNNEI. There are 13 residues in the CDR3. The CDR3 DNA reads as TGTGCCAGTGGAGGGACGGGAAGAGACGAGCAGTACTTC. Encoded protein: CASGGTGRDEQYF.

The V gene is TRBV25-1, the J gene TRBJ1-1; D gene uncertain. This CDR3 comprises 15 residues. Germline CDR1 reads MGHDK; CDR2 reads SYGVNS. The V gene lost 3 bases and the J gene lost 3 bases, with 14 bases spanning the gap. CDR3 nucleotides: TGTGCCAGCAGTGACCTGCGGGGTTTTGACACTGAAGCTTTCTTT. It codes for CASSDLRGFDTEAFF.

The rearrangement links TRBV5-1 to TRBJ2-3; possibly TRBD2 for D (6 bases). The CDR3 runs to 16 residues. Trimming stripped 4 bases from V and 1 base from J, with 16 bases between. The germline V gene encodes CDR1 SGHRS and CDR2 YFSETQ. CDR3 region: CASSTTWRDGTDTQYF. In nucleotides, the CDR3 is TGCGCCAGCAGCACAACCTGGCGGGACGGCACAGATACGCAGTATTTT.

This clone was seen a single time. The V gene is TRBV2, the J gene TRBJ2-2, with D possibly being TRBD1 (6 bases). This CDR3 region has 19 residues. Germline assignment: CDR1 SNHLY and CDR2 FYNNEI. V lost 2 bases to trimming and J lost 2 bases, with 21 bases between them. CDR3 sequence: CASSESKGAGALNTGELFF. CDR3 in DNA: TGTGCCAGCAGTGAAAGTAAAGGGGCAGGGGCGTTAAACACCGGGGAGCTGTTTTTT.

V is TRBV7-9 and J is TRBJ2-7; TRBD1 matches 8 bases. Germline CDR1 and CDR2: SEHNR and FQNEAQ (reference sequence). CDR3 length equals 14 residues. V dropped 5 bases and J dropped 6; count of bases not matched to a gene: 9. CDR3 in amino acids: CASSPKTGEGEQYF. CDR3 coding DNA: TGTGCCAGCAGCCCTAAGACAGGGGAAGGCGAGCAGTACTTC.

This chain uses TRBV13 with TRBJ2-2, with 8 bases fitting TRBD1. Germline V gene sequence: CDR1 PRHDT, CDR2 FYEKMQ (reference sequence). Trimming took 5 bases from V and 5 from J; bases not matched to a gene: 10. The length of the CDR3 is 16 residues. The CDR3 spells CASSHGTGKDTGELFF. The DNA for the CDR3 is TGTGCCAGCAGCCACGGGACAGGCAAAGATACCGGGGAGCTGTTTTTT.

Written as DNA, the CDR3 is TGCAGCGTTGAAGATCGGCGGGAGGGCCCTAATGAGCAGTTCTTC. Residues: CSVEDRREGPNEQFF. The chain is built from TRBV29-1 and TRBJ2-1; 9 bases align to TRBD2. CDR1 and CDR2 from the germline V gene are SQVTM and ANQGSEA. After removal of 0 bases from V and 7 bases from J, the junction contained 7 bases not matched to a gene. This CDR3 is built from 15 residues.

This clone turned up a few times. V is TRBV28 and J is TRBJ1-1; perhaps TRBD1 as D (6 bases). Trimming pared 5 bases from V and 2 bases from J, leaving 21 bases between. The CDR3 is 17 amino acids. The germline V gene has CDR1 MDHEN and CDR2 SYDVKM. CDR3 coding DNA: TGTGCCAGCAGTCCCGGAGCAGGGGCCGTTTATAACACTGAAGCTTTCTTT. Translation gives CASSPGAGAVYNTEAFF.

The chain couples TRBV28 to TRBJ2-7, with unresolved D. Deletions cut 1 base from V and 3 bases from J, with 7 bases between. Germline V gene sequence: CDR1 MDHEN, CDR2 SYDVKM. The CDR3 runs 13 residues. The CDR3 DNA is TGTGCCAGCAGTTTATTTTACGGCTACGAGCAGTACTTC. Translated: CASSLFYGYEQYF.

V and J are TRBV29-1 and TRBJ1-1; 8 positions agree with TRBD1. The ends lost 4 bases at V and 10 bases at J; junction bases unmatched: 11. This CDR3 is built from 13 residues. Per the germline V gene, CDR1 is SQVTM and CDR2 is ANQGSEA. CDR3 bases: TGCAGCGTTGGTCCAGGGCAGGGGGCAGGAGCTTTCTTT. Protein sequence: CSVGPGQGAGAFF.

This chain connects TRBV6-1 to TRBJ2-7; D possibly corresponds to TRBD1 (7 bases). The germline V and J ends were trimmed by 10 bases and 3 bases, with 22 bases remaining between them. The CDR3 contains 15 residues. Germline loops: CDR1 MNHNS, CDR2 SASEGT. The CDR3 DNA reads as TGTGCCACCGTCTTGGAGGGGACAGCATTCTACGAGCAGTACTTC. It translates to CATVLEGTAFYEQYF.

The chain uses TRBV20-1 and TRBJ2-5; D perhaps matches TRBD2 (6 bases). Germline CDR1 is DFQATT and CDR2 is SNEGSKA (reference sequence). The CDR3 contains 11 residues. The CDR3 region has the DNA TGCAGCGGGGCGGGACGGGAGACCCAGTACTTC. Translating it yields CSGAGRETQYF.

The chain uses TRBV5-1 and TRBJ2-5; 7 positions match TRBD1. In germline, CDR1 is SGHRS, CDR2 YFSETQ. The CDR3 spans 13 residues. The V gene end was trimmed by 4 bases and the J gene end by 5 bases; junction bases not matched to a gene: 5. CDR3 coding DNA: TGCGCCAGCAGCGCCGAGGGGGCGGAGACCCAGTACTTC. Its translation is CASSAEGAETQYF.

The chain recombines TRBV6-4 with TRBJ2-3, with 7 bases that match TRBD2. V lost 5 bases to trimming and J lost 2 bases; unmatched junction nucleotides: 7. The CDR3 consists of 15 residues. Germline CDR1 reads MRHNA; CDR2 reads SNTAGT. The CDR3 protein is CASSPSRDYTDTQYF. CDR3 sequence (DNA): TGTGCCAGCAGTCCGTCCCGGGACTACACAGATACGCAGTATTTT.

This chain joins TRBV7-2 and TRBJ2-5; 15 nucleotides align to TRBD2. The V gene's germline CDR1 is SGHTA and CDR2 FQGNSA. Trimming cost V 5 bases and J 6 bases; bases outside gene matches: 4. The CDR3 totals 15 residues. CDR3 sequence reads: CASSPGLAGGKTQYF. As DNA, the CDR3 is TGTGCCAGCAGCCCAGGACTAGCGGGAGGGAAGACCCAGTACTTC.

The genes are TRBV29-1 and TRBJ2-7; TRBD2 agrees at 10 bases. The length of the CDR3 is 14 residues. V was clipped by 6 bases and J by 5 bases; unmatched bases: 10. The germline V gene has CDR1 SQVTM and CDR2 ANQGSEA. The CDR3 loop reads CSVAPSGSSDEQYF. CDR3 bases: TGCAGCGTCGCCCCTAGCGGGAGTTCCGACGAGCAGTACTTC.

V gene TRBV7-6 combines with J gene TRBJ2-7, with TRBD1 matching 8 bases. This CDR3 has 13 residues. V lost 5 bases and J lost 7; bases outside the gene matches: 7. From germline, CDR1 is SGHVS and CDR2 FNYEAQ. As DNA, the CDR3 is TGTGCCAGCAGCCCAGGGACAGGATTTGAGCAGTACTTC. Its translation: CASSPGTGFEQYF.

The genes are TRBV5-1 and TRBJ2-1, with 7 bases identical to TRBD2. From germline, CDR1 is SGHRS and CDR2 YFSETQ. The CDR3 length is 15 residues. Trimming took 7 bases from V and 4 from J; bases not matched to a gene: 11. Here the CDR3 reads CASGPRLAEYNEQFF. CDR3 DNA sequence: TGCGCCAGCGGACCCCGCCTAGCGGAGTACAATGAGCAGTTCTTC.

This chain joins TRBV5-6 and TRBJ1-1; no definite D call. The V and J ends lost 1 base and 11 bases respectively, with 9 bases between them. Per the germline V gene, CDR1 is SGHDT and CDR2 is YYEEEE. The CDR3 totals 11 residues. The CDR3: CASSLTGEAFF. CDR3 nucleotide sequence: TGTGCCAGCAGCTTGACGGGTGAGGCTTTCTTT.

The chain couples TRBV27 to TRBJ2-3; 9 nucleotides align to TRBD2. With V trimmed by 2 bases and J by 7 bases, 4 bases remained unmatched. This CDR3 is built from 14 residues. In germline, CDR1 is MNHEY, CDR2 SMNVEV (reference sequence). CDR3 region: CASSLAGGFYTQYF. CDR3 sequence (DNA): TGTGCCAGCAGTTTAGCGGGAGGGTTCTATACGCAGTATTTT.

The rearrangement uses TRBV9 and TRBJ2-6; 8 bases are shared with TRBD1. Trimming at V came to 2 bases and at J to 1 base, leaving 2 bases not matched to a gene. Germline V gene data show CDR1 as SGDLS and CDR2 as YYNGEE. This CDR3 has 16 amino acids. CDR3 residues: CASSVRQGSGANVLTF. Here the CDR3 DNA reads TGTGCCAGCAGCGTCAGACAGGGGTCTGGGGCCAACGTCCTGACTTTC.